The clone carrying this TCR beta chain was seen once. Its cognate antigen is unknown. The V and J ends lost 7 bases and 5 bases respectively, with 11 bases between them. The germline V gene has CDR1 DFQATT and CDR2 SNEGSKA (reference sequence). The CDR3 is made up of 11 amino acids. The PCR made use of 60 Vbeta and 13 Jbeta primers. The repertoire was sequenced with immunoSEQ multiplex PCR; TCRdb's copy has only in-frame clones and lacks some. This table has approximately 160,000 clones, about 75% appearing once. These data originate in a study of cytomegalovirus exposure and HLA in healthy donors. Study conclusions and caveats: In terms of immune exposure information, only CMV serostatus was available. Most TCR beta V segments were productive about 90% or about 30% of the time in an earlier analysis. For TCR beta chains, V- and J-gene trimming was later linked to a missense DCLRE1C variant.

The donors comprised healthy bone marrow donors. Sequenced sample: PBMCs. This sequence originates from a man younger than 35 in good health and CMV-seronegative. The rearrangement joins TRBV20-1 to TRBJ2-5; D remains ambiguous. CDR3 bases: TGCAGTGTTGAACAGCTGGAGACCCAGTACTTC. Translation gives CSVEQLETQYF.